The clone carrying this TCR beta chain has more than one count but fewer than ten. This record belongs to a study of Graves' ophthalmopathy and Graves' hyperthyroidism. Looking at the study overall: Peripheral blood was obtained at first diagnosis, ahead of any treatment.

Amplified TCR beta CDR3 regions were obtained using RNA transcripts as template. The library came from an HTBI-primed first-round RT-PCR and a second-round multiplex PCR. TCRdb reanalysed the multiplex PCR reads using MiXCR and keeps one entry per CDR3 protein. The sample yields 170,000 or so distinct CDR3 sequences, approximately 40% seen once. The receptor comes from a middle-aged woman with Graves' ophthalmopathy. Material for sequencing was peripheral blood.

The CDR3 DNA reads TGTGCCAGCTCACCAGTCAGGGGGTTGGGGCCTGAAGCTTTCTTT. Amino acids: CASSPVRGLGPEAFF. The chain carries TRBV18 and TRBJ1-1; TRBD1 matches at 7 bases. The junction had 9 bases not matched to a gene; V was cut back by 2 bases and J by 6 bases. This CDR3 is built from 15 residues. CDR1 and CDR2 from the germline V gene are KGHSH and LQKENI. The full variable domain, rest sourced from reference TRBV18 and TRBJ1-1, is NAGVMQNPRHLVRRRGQEARLRCSPMKGHSHVYWYRQLPEEGLKFMVYLQKENIIDESGMPKERFSAEFPKEGPSILRIQQVVRGDSAAYFCASSPVRGLGPEAFFGQGTRLTVV.